Below, 18 T cell receptor beta chains from the same sample are listed, as sequenced in a study of T cells in Graves' hyperthyroidism and ophthalmopathy. Amplification targeted TCR beta CDR3 regions from RNA transcripts. The HTBI primer set drove a first-round RT-PCR of the TCR CDR3. Using its own MiXCR run on the multiplex PCR reads, TCRdb lists one record per CDR3 protein. Here the sample spans hundreds of thousands of distinct CDR3 sequences, roughly 15% being singletons. Specimen: blood. Receptors were obtained from a woman aged 55-69 years with Graves' ophthalmopathy.

This clonotype was counted at least ten times. The chain has TRBV27 and TRBJ2-7, with D tentatively TRBD1 (6 bases). Trimming cost V 0 bases and J 5 bases, with 11 bases left between them. There are 14 residues in the CDR3. Germline CDR1 reads MNHEY; CDR2 reads SMNVEV (reference sequence). This CDR3 reads CASSLSPDRNEQYF. As DNA, the CDR3 is TGTGCCAGCAGTTTATCCCCGGACAGAAACGAGCAGTACTTC.

The chain links TRBV7-2 to TRBJ2-1; D is possibly TRBD1 (6 bases). This CDR3 region has 15 residues. The germline V gene has CDR1 SGHTA and CDR2 FQGNSA. Trimming pared 5 bases from V and 7 bases from J, leaving 18 bases between. As DNA, the CDR3 is TGTGCCAGCAGCCGGATGACAGGAGCTACGAATGAGCAGTTCTTC. Encoded protein: CASSRMTGATNEQFF.

This chain connects TRBV25-1 to TRBJ2-3; 9 bases agree with TRBD2. The CDR3 extends over 14 amino acids. Germline V lookup: CDR1 MGHDK, CDR2 SYGVNS. With 6 bases clipped from V and 2 bases from J, the junction kept 3 bases outside the gene matches. CDR3 in amino acids: CASRLAGPTDTQYF. The CDR3 DNA reads TGTGCCAGCAGGCTAGCGGGGCCCACAGATACGCAGTATTTT.

This clonotype has ten or more counts. V and J are TRBV29-1 and TRBJ1-2; no clear D gene. Looked up from germline, CDR1 is SQVTM and CDR2 is ANQGSEA. V gave up 5 bases and J gave up 6 bases, with 16 bases separating them. The CDR3 covers 13 residues. CDR3 nucleotides: TGCAGCGTTACGAGGAGAACGGGAGATGGCTACACCTTC. It yields the protein CSVTRRTGDGYTF.

This clonotype has at least ten counts. The chain carries TRBV20-1 and TRBJ2-2, with TRBD1 identical over 8 bases. V trimming: 4 bases; J trimming: 5 bases; junction bases outside the gene matches: 9. This CDR3 comprises 15 residues. Germline V CDR1 and CDR2: DFQATT, SNEGSKA (reference sequence). The CDR3 DNA sequence: TGCAGTGCTACCTGGACAGGGCGGTTAACCGGGGAGCTGTTTTTT. This sequence encodes CSATWTGRLTGELFF.

At least ten counts were recorded for this clonotype. This chain links TRBV2 with TRBJ2-3, with 8 positions matching TRBD2. Trimming removed 6 bases from V and 3 bases from J; junction bases left unmatched: 5. Germline V gene lookup returns CDR1 SNHLY and CDR2 FYNNEI. The CDR3 contains 14 residues. This chain's CDR3 is CASSSTSETDTQYF. The CDR3 nucleotides are TGTGCCAGCAGCTCGACTAGCGAAACAGATACGCAGTATTTT.

The chain combines TRBV15 with TRBJ2-1; D ambiguous. Deletions cut 0 bases from V and 2 bases from J, with 11 bases between. Germline V CDR1 and CDR2: LNHNV, YYDKDF (reference sequence). There are 16 residues in the CDR3. This CDR3 is CATSRDVRRPYNEQFF. DNA of the CDR3: TGTGCCACCAGCAGAGATGTCCGGCGCCCCTACAATGAGCAGTTCTTC.

This clonotype showed up just a few times. The chain carries TRBV10-3 and TRBJ1-6; tentatively, D is TRBD1 (5 bases). CDR1 is ENHRY, CDR2 SYGVKD, per germline. V lost 3 bases and J 9 bases, leaving 9 bases between the germline ends. There are 13 residues in the CDR3. The CDR3 spells CAISDRDASPLHF. CDR3 coding DNA: TGTGCCATCAGTGACAGGGACGCTTCACCCCTCCACTTT.

This clonotype appeared many times. The chain recombines TRBV7-9 with TRBJ2-2; TRBD2 might be the D (6 bases). This CDR3 region has 16 residues. The ends were cut back, 5 bases at V and 7 bases at J, with 20 bases in the middle. Germline-derived CDR1 and CDR2 are SEHNR and FQNEAQ (reference sequence). CDR3 DNA sequence: TGTGCCAGCAGCCCCGGACTCCGGGGGAGTGTCGGGGAGCTGTTTTTT. Translation gives CASSPGLRGSVGELFF.

This clonotype has a count of ten or more. The chain joins TRBV20-1 to TRBJ1-1, with TRBD1 as a possible D gene (6 bases). Germline V gene lookup returns CDR1 DFQATT and CDR2 SNEGSKA (reference sequence). The CDR3 contains 13 residues. V gave up 3 bases and J gave up 0 bases, with 8 bases separating them. In DNA, the CDR3 is TGCAGTGCTAGTAGGGACATGAACACTGAAGCTTTCTTT. Translated, it gives CSASRDMNTEAFF.

This chain connects TRBV27 to TRBJ2-1; 10 bases align to TRBD2. V dropped 8 bases and J dropped 5; count of bases not matched to a gene: 12. The CDR3 has 16 amino acids. From germline, CDR1 is MNHEY and CDR2 SMNVEV (reference sequence). CDR3 sequence reads: CASQISRLAGHNEQFF. The CDR3 DNA is TGTGCCAGCCAAATTAGTCGACTAGCGGGCCACAATGAGCAGTTCTTC.

This clonotype was picked up many times. J is TRBJ2-1 and V is TRBV3-1; 10 bases are shared with TRBD2. The trim removed 4 bases at V and 2 bases at J, leaving 2 bases unmatched. This CDR3 contains 15 residues. Germline V lookup: CDR1 LGHDT, CDR2 YNNKEL (reference sequence). This CDR3 is CASSPGTSAYNEQFF. The DNA for the CDR3 is TGTGCCAGCAGCCCCGGGACTAGCGCCTACAATGAGCAGTTCTTC.

At least ten counts were recorded for this clonotype. V gene TRBV5-1 combines with J gene TRBJ2-7; TRBD1 aligns across 8 bases. Trimming at V came to 4 bases and at J to 6 bases, leaving 6 bases not matched to a gene. The germline V gene has CDR1 SGHRS and CDR2 YFSETQ. The CDR3 runs to 13 residues. CDR3 nucleotides: TGCGCCAGCAGCCGACAGGGGACGAGCGAGCAGTACTTC. It is translated as CASSRQGTSEQYF.

This clonotype was observed a few times. The chain joins TRBV19 to TRBJ2-4, with D perhaps given as TRBD1 or TRBD2 (5 bases each). Germline V gene data show CDR1 as LNHDA and CDR2 as SQIVND (reference sequence). Deletions cut 0 bases from V and 1 base from J, with 13 bases between. CDR3 length equals 17 residues. DNA for the CDR3: TGTGCCAGTAGTATAGATCTCGGGGCCTTGGCCAAAAACATTCAGTACTTC. Its protein is CASSIDLGALAKNIQYF. Full variable domain (outside the CDR3, taken from reference TRBV19 and TRBJ2-4): DGGITQSPKYLFRKEGQNVTLSCEQNLNHDAMYWYRQDPGQGLRLIYYSQIVNDFQKGDIAEGYSVSREKKESFPLTVTSAQKNPTAFYLCASSIDLGALAKNIQYFGAGTRLSVL.

This clonotype was seen many times. The chain is built from TRBV9 and TRBJ2-7; D may be TRBD2 (5 bases). Trimming stripped 3 bases from V and 0 bases from J, with 10 bases between. The length of the CDR3 is 14 residues. The germline CDR1 and CDR2 sequences are SGDLS and YYNGEE. The CDR3 region has the DNA TGTGCCAGCAGCGCCGACGGGGACTCCTACGAGCAGTACTTC. Its protein product is CASSADGDSYEQYF. Based on the CDR3 plus reference TRBV9 and TRBJ2-7, the full variable domain is DSGVTQTPKHLITATGQRVTLRCSPRSGDLSVYWYQQSLDQGLQFLIQYYNGEERAKGNILERFSAQQFPDLHSELNLSSLELGDSALYFCASSADGDSYEQYFGPGTRLTVT.

This clonotype appeared many times. Given a much more abundant clone one base away, this may be a read error. V usage is TRBV11-2 and J usage is TRBJ2-3, with D tentatively TRBD1 (5 bases). Germline V gives CDR1 SGHAT, CDR2 FQNNGV. CDR3 length equals 15 residues. The CDR3 protein is CASSLMTVNTDTRYF. CDR3 DNA: TGTGCCAGCAGCTTAATGACAGTAAACACAGATACGCGGTATTTT. The entire variable domain, with the rest obtained from reference TRBV11-2 and TRBJ2-3, is as follows: EAGVAQSPRYKIIEKRQSVAFWCNPISGHATLYWYQQILGQGPKLLIQFQNNGVVDDSQLPKDRFSAERLKGVDSTLKIQPAKLEDSAVYLCASSLMTVNTDTRYFGPGTRLTVL.

This clonotype was counted a few times. The chain combines TRBV5-5 with TRBJ2-3; possible D gene TRBD1, 6 bases. The CDR3 loop spans 15 amino acids. Per the germline V gene, CDR1 is SGHKS and CDR2 is YYEKEE (reference sequence). The ends were cut back, 4 bases at V and 2 bases at J, with 14 bases in the middle. CDR3 amino acids: CASSVRDTDTDTQYF. The CDR3 DNA reads TGTGCCAGCAGCGTCCGGGACACTGACACAGATACGCAGTATTTT.

In its sample, this clonotype was seen many times. The rearrangement links TRBV28 to TRBJ2-7, with D possibly TRBD2 on 6 matching bases. This CDR3 is built from 15 residues. Germline CDR1 is MDHEN and CDR2 is SYDVKM. V was clipped by 7 bases and J by 2 bases, with 18 bases between them. CDR3 amino acids: CASTPLAGSPYEQYF. DNA for the CDR3: TGTGCCAGCACCCCCTTGGCGGGATCCCCCTACGAGCAGTACTTC.